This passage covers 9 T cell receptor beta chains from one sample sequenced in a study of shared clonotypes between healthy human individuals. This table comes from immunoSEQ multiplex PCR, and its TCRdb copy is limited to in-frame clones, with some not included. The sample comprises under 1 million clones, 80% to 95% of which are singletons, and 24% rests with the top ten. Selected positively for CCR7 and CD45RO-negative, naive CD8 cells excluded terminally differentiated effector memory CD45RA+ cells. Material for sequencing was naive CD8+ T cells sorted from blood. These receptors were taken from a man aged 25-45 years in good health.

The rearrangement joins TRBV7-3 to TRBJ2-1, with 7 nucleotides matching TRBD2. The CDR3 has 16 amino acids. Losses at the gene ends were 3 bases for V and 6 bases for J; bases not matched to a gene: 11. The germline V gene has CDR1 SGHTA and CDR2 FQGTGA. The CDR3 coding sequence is TGTGCCAGCAGCTTCGGTCTGGGAGGGCTCTCCAATGAGCAGTTCTTC. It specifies CASSFGLGGLSNEQFF.

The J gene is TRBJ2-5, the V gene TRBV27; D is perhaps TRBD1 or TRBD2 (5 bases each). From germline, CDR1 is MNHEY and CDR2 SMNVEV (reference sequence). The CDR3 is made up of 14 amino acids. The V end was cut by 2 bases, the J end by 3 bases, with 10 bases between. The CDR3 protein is CASSLGGNKETQYF. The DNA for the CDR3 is TGTGCCAGCAGTTTAGGGGGTAACAAAGAGACCCAGTACTTC.

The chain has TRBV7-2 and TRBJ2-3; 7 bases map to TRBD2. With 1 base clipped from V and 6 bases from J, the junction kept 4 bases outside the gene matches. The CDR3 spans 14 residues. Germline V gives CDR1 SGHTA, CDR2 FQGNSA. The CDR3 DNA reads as TGTGCCAGCAGCTTAGGGCGGGAGCTCGATACGCAGTATTTT. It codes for CASSLGRELDTQYF. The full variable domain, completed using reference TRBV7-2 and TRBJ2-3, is GAGVSQSPSNKVTEKGKDVELRCDPISGHTALYWYRQSLGQGLEFLIYFQGNSAPDKSGLPSDRFSAERTGGSVSTLTIQRTQQEDSAVYLCASSLGRELDTQYFGPGTRLTVL.

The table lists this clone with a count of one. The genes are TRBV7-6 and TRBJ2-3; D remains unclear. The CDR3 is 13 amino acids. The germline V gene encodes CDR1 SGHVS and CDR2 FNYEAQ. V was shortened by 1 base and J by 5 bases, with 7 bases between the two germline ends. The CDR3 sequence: CASSLVLLDTQYF. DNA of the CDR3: TGTGCCAGCAGCTTAGTTCTGTTAGATACGCAGTATTTT.

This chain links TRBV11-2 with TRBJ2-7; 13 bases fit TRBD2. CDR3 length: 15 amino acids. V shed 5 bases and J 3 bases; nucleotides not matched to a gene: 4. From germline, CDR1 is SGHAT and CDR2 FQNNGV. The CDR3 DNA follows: TGTGCCAGCAGCGTACTAGCGGGAGGGTTCTACGAGCAGTACTTC. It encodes CASSVLAGGFYEQYF.

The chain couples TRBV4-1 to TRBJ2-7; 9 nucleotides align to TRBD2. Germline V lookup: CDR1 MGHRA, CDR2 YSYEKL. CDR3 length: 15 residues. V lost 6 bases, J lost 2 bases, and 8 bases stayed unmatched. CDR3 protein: CASSQRLAGPYEQYF. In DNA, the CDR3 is TGCGCCAGCAGTCAAAGGCTAGCGGGGCCCTACGAGCAGTACTTC.

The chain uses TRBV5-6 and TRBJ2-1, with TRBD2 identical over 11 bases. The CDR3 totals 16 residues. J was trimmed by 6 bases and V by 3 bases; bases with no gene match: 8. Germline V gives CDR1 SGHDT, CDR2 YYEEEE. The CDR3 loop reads CASSSPGLAGINEQFF. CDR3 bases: TGTGCCAGCAGCTCTCCTGGACTAGCGGGTATCAATGAGCAGTTCTTC. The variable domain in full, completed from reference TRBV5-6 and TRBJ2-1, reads DAGVTQSPTHLIKTRGQQVTLRCSPKSGHDTVSWYQQALGQGPQFIFQYYEEEERQRGNFPDRFSGHQFPNYSSELNVNALLLGDSALYLCASSSPGLAGINEQFFGPGTRLTVL.

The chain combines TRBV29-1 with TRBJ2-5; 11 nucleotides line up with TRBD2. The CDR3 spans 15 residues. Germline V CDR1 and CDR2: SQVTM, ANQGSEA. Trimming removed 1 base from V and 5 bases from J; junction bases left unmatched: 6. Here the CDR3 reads CSVEGLAGGDETQYF. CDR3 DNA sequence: TGCAGCGTTGAAGGCCTAGCGGGAGGTGATGAGACCCAGTACTTC.

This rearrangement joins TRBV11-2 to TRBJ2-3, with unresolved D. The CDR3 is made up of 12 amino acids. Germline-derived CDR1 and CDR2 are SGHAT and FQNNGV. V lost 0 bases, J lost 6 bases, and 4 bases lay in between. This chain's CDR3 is CASSLESDTQYF. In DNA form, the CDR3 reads TGTGCCAGCAGCTTAGAGTCGGATACGCAGTATTTT.